This TCR beta chain is from a study of PD-1 blockade in classical Hodgkin lymphoma. Overall study results and limits: As was reported, newly diagnosed patients showed lower baseline TCR diversity than healthy donors did. Before treatment, complete responders showed about the same diversity as newly diagnosed patients.

Each of the patients experienced relapse following autologous stem cell transplantation, and their brentuximab vedotin exposure differed. The trim removed 0 bases at V and 9 bases at J, leaving 6 bases unmatched. Germline CDR1 MGHRA, CDR2 YSYEKL. The CDR3 runs to 15 residues. Sequencing was performed with immunoSEQ multiplex PCR; in TCRdb, only in-frame clones are kept and a portion is missing. The data contain tens of thousands of clones, around 90% of them singletons. Regarding this clone: What it binds is not known.

The TCR sequence derives from a human donor with classical Hodgkin lymphoma. Sequencing used peripheral blood mononuclear cells (PBMCs), obtained at baseline. The gene calls are TRBV4-1 and TRBJ2-1; 9 nucleotides agree with TRBD2. The CDR3 nucleotides read TGCGCCAGCAGCCAAGAAAAGCGGGAGGTCGGTGAGCAGTTCTTC. Its protein is CASSQEKREVGEQFF.